This record looks at one T cell receptor (beta chain) sequence and its context. Antigen specificity is unknown. A much bigger clone sits one base away, suggesting this may be a read error. This entry is derived from a study of blood T cells in healthy people across ages. Regarding the study as a whole: More naive CD4+ cells and higher diversity were found in long-lived than in aged donors.

It was with a sample-barcoded 5' primer and a J-beta primer mix that a second PCR of about 6 to 12 cycles was run. All samples gave at least 2.5 million CDR3-containing paired-end reads. MiXCR, applied by TCRdb to the 5' RACE reads, yields one record per CDR3 protein. The sample has 1.5 million to 2 million distinct CDR3 sequences, over 25% seen once. CDR3 length: 14 residues. Germline V gene lookup returns CDR1 SQVTM and CDR2 ANQGSEA. The clonotype comes from a woman between 25 and 40 years old in good health. Sequenced: blood. This sequence joins TRBV29-1 and TRBJ2-1; D is unclear. The CDR3 DNA reads TGCAGCGTTGATAGGGATACGTCCTACGATGAGCAGTTCTTC. As protein: CSVDRDTSYDEQFF.